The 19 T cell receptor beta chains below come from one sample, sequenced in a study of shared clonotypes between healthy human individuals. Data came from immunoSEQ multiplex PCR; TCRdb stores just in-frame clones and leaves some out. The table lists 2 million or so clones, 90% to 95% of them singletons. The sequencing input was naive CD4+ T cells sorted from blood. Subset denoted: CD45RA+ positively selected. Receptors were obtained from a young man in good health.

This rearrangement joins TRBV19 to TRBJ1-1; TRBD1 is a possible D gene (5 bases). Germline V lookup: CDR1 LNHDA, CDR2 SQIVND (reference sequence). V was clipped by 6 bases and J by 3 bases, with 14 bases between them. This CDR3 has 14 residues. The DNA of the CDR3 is TGTGCCAGTAGCCTCGGGGGGATTGACACTGAAGCTTTCTTT. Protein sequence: CASSLGGIDTEAFF.

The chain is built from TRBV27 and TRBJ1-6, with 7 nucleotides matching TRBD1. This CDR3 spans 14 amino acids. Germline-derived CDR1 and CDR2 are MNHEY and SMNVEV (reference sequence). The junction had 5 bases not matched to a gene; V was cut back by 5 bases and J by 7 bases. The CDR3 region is CASSPGQENSPLHF. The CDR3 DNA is TGTGCCAGCAGTCCCGGACAGGAGAATTCACCCCTCCACTTT.

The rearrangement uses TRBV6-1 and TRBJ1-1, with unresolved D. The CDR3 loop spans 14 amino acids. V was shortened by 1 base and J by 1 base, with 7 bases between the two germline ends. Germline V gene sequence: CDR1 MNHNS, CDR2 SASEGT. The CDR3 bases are TGTGCCAGCAGTGAAGGGCCGACGAACACTGAAGCTTTCTTT. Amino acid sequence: CASSEGPTNTEAFF.

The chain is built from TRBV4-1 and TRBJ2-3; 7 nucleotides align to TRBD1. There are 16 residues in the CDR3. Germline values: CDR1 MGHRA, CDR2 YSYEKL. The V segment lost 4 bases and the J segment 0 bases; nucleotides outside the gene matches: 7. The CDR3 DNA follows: TGCGCCAGCAGCCCGGGGACAGCTACTAGCACAGATACGCAGTATTTT. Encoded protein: CASSPGTATSTDTQYF.

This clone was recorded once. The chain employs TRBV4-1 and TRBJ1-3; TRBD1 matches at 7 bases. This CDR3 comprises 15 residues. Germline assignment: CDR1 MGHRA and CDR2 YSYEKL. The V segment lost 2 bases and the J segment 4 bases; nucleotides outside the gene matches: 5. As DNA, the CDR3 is TGCGCCAGCAGCCAACGAGGGGGCGCCGGAAACACCATATATTTT. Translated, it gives CASSQRGGAGNTIYF.

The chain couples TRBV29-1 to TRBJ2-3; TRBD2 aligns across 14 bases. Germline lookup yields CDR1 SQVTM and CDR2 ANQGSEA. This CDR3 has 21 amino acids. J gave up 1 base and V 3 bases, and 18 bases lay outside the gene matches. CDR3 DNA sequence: TGCAGCGTTGACAGGGCCTTTGGACTAGCGGGGGGCGCATCTCGCACAGATACGCAGTATTTT. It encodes CSVDRAFGLAGGASRTDTQYF.

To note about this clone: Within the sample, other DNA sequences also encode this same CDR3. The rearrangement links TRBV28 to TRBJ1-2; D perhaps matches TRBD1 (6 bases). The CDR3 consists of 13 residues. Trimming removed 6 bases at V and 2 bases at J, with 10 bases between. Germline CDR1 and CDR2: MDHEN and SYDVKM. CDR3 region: CASSRTANYGYTF. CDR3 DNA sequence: TGTGCCAGCAGCCGGACAGCAAACTATGGCTACACCTTC.

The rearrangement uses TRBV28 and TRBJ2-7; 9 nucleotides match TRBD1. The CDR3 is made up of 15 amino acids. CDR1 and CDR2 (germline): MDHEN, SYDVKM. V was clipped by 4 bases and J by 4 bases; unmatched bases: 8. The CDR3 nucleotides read TGTGCCAGCAGTTCCTTCCGGACAGGGGCTTACGAGCAGTACTTC. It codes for CASSSFRTGAYEQYF.

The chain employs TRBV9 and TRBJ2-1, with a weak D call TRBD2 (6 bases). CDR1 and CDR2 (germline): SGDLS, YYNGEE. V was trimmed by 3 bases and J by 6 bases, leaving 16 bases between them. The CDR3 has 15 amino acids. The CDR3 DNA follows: TGTGCCAGCAGCGAGGGACTCCAACCCAGCAATGAGCAGTTCTTC. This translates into CASSEGLQPSNEQFF.

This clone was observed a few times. The CDR3 loop reads CASSVVTAGSPLHF. The CDR3 bases are TGTGCCAGCAGCGTAGTGACGGCAGGTTCACCCCTCCACTTT. The chain has TRBV9 and TRBJ1-6; the D is unclear. Germline V gene sequence: CDR1 SGDLS, CDR2 YYNGEE. This CDR3 has 14 residues. The V end was cut by 0 bases, the J end by 9 bases, with 10 bases between. Filled out from reference TRBV9 and TRBJ1-6, the complete variable domain reads DSGVTQTPKHLITATGQRVTLRCSPRSGDLSVYWYQQSLDQGLQFLIQYYNGEERAKGNILERFSAQQFPDLHSELNLSSLELGDSALYFCASSVVTAGSPLHFGNGTRLTVT.

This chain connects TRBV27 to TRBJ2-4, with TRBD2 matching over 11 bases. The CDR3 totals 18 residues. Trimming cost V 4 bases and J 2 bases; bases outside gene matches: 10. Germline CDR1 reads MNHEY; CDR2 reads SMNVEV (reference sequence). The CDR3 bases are TGTGCCAGCAGTTCAACCTACGGGACTAGCGGACCCAAAAACATTCAGTACTTC. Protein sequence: CASSSTYGTSGPKNIQYF.

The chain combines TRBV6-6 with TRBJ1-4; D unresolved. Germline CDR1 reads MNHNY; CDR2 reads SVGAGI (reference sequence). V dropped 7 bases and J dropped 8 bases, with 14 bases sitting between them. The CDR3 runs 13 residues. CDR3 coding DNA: TGTGCCAGCATACCGGCCCTAGAAGAAAAACTGTTTTTT. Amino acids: CASIPALEEKLFF.

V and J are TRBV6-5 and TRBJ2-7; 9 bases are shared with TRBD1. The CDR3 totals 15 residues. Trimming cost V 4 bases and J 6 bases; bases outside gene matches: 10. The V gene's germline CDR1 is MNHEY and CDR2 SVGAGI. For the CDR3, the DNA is TGTGCCAGCAGTTCCACCGGGACAGGGCCAACCGAGCAGTACTTC. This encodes CASSSTGTGPTEQYF.

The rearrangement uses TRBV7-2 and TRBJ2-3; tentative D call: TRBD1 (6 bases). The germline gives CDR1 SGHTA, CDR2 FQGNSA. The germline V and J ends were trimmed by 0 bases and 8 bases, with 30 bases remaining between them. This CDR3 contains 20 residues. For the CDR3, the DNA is TGTGCCAGCAGCTTAGCGGGGACAAGGCTTTCGGGCGACGCCCCAGGTACGCAGTATTTT. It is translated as CASSLAGTRLSGDAPGTQYF.

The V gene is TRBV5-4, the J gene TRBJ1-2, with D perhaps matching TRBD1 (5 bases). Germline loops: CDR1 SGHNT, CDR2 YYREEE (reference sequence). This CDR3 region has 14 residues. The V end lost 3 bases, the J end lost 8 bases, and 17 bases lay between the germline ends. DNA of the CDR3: TGTGCCAGCAGCTACCGGGACGGTGTCGGGGGCTACACCTTC. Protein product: CASSYRDGVGGYTF.

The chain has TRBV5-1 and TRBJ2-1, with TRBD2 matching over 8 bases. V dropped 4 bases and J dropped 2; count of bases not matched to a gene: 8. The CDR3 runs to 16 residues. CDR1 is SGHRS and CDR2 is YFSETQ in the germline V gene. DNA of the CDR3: TGCGCCAGCAGCCGCAATAGCGGGGAACCCTACAATGAGCAGTTCTTC. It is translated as CASSRNSGEPYNEQFF.

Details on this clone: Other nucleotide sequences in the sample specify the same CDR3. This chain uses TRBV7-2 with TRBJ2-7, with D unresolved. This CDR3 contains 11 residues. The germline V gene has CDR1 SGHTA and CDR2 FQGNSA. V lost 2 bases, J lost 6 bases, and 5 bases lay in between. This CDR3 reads CASSLFGEQYF. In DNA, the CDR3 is TGTGCCAGCAGCTTATTTGGCGAGCAGTACTTC.

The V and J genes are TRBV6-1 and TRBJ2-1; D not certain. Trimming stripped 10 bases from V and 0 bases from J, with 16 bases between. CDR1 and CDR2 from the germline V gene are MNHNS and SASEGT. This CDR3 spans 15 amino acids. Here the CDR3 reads CATLTTRSSYNEQFF. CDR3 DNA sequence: TGTGCCACCTTAACTACACGGAGCTCCTACAATGAGCAGTTCTTC.

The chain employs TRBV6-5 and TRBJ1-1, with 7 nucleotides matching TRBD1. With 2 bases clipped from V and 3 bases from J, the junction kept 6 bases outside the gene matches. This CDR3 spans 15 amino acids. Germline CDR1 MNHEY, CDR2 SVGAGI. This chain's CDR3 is CASSYLSRGDTEAFF. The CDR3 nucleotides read TGTGCCAGCAGTTACCTCTCCAGGGGGGACACTGAAGCTTTCTTT.